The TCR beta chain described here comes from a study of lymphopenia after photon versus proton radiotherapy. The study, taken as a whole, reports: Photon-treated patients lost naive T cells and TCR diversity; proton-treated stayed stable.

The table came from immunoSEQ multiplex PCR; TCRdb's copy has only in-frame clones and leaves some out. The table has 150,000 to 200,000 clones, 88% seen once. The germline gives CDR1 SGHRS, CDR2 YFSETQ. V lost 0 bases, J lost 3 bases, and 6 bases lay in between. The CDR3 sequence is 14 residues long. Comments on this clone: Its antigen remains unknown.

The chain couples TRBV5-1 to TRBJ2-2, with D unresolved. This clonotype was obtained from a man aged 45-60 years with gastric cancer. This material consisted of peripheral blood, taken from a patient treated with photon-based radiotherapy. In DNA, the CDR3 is TGCGCCAGCAGCTTGGAAGACGACACCGGGGAGCTGTTTTTT. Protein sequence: CASSLEDDTGELFF.